Listed below are T cell receptor beta chains from one sample, sequenced in a study of cytotoxic CD8 clonotypes in ibrutinib-treated CLL. Sequencing used immunoSEQ multiplex PCR; TCRdb keeps in-frame clones, though not all of them. The profile shows 150,000 to 200,000 clones, over 75% of them singletons. This sample comprised PBMCs, obtained at disease progression, from a patient treated with ibrutinib. All receptors come from a human donor with chronic lymphocytic leukemia. Each CDR3 is given with its conserved first and last residue. Each record gives: D gene, V gene, clone size, J gene, CDR3 protein, CDR3 DNA. D genes are given only for firm matches. The size field is filled for only some rows; it gives once, few, many or a size class.

TRBD2	TRBV7-2	-	TRBJ2-7	CASSQLAGSYEQYF	TGTGCCAGCAGCCAACTAGCGGGGTCCTACGAGCAGTACTTC
-	TRBV7-2	-	TRBJ2-7	CASSLVSGPTGPGYEQYF	TGTGCCAGCAGCTTAGTCTCCGGGCCGACAGGACCAGGATACGAGCAGTACTTC
TRBD1	TRBV15	few	TRBJ1-5	CATSREADRWMHF	TGTGCCACCAGCAGAGAGGCGGACAGGTGGATGCATTTT
-	TRBV7-2	-	TRBJ1-2	CASSLAFGVAGYTF	TGTGCCAGCAGCTTAGCGTTTGGGGTTGCTGGCTACACCTTC
TRBD1	TRBV23-1	-	TRBJ2-2	CASSKGDRDKSRNTGELFF	TGCGCCAGCTCTAAGGGGGACAGAGATAAATCGAGGAACACCGGGGAGCTGTTTTTT
-	TRBV2	-	TRBJ2-3	CASSEFFRSTDTQYF	TGTGCCAGCAGTGAATTTTTCCGTTCCACAGATACGCAGTATTTT
-	TRBV27	once	TRBJ1-1	CASRFLVAQGRNTEAFF	TGTGCCAGCAGATTCCTTGTCGCCCAGGGCAGGAACACTGAAGCTTTCTTT
-	TRBV5-6	-	TRBJ2-3	CASSPNPPSTDTQYF	TGTGCCAGCAGCCCCAACCCACCTAGCACAGATACGCAGTATTTT
-	TRBV11-2	-	TRBJ2-4	CASKRESGAKNIQYF	TGTGCCAGCAAACGGGAGAGTGGAGCCAAAAACATTCAGTACTTC
TRBD2	TRBV6-5	-	TRBJ2-7	CASSYSSGRSSYEQYF	TGTGCCAGCAGTTATTCTAGCGGGAGGAGCTCCTACGAGCAGTACTTC
-	TRBV6-4	-	TRBJ2-1	CASSDSPWGREQFF	TGTGCCAGCAGTGACTCCCCATGGGGTCGCGAGCAGTTCTTC
-	TRBV2	-	TRBJ1-3	CASKQYSGNTIYF	TGTGCCAGCAAACAGTACTCTGGAAACACCATATATTTT
-	TRBV28	-	TRBJ1-3	CARETDEGAGNTIYF	TGTGCCAGGGAAACGGATGAGGGGGCTGGAAACACCATATATTTT
TRBD1	TRBV9	-	TRBJ1-1	CASSPRTGTNTEAFF	TGTGCCAGCAGCCCCCGGACAGGGACCAACACTGAAGCTTTCTTT
-	TRBV9	-	TRBJ2-7	CASSSQGRGDYEQYF	TGTGCCAGCAGCTCACAGGGTCGGGGGGATTACGAGCAGTACTTC
-	TRBV28	-	TRBJ1-3	CASSTGDPGNTIYF	TGTGCCAGCAGTACGGGGGATCCTGGAAACACCATATATTTT
-	TRBV28	-	TRBJ1-3	CASSSTGFSGNTIYF	TGTGCCAGCAGTTCCACAGGTTTCTCTGGAAACACCATATATTTT
TRBD2	TRBV18	-	TRBJ2-1	CASSPLGTTPYNEQFF	TGTGCCAGCTCACCTCTGGGGACTACGCCCTACAATGAGCAGTTCTTC
-	TRBV6-5	-	TRBJ1-4	CASSYSRQGREKLFF	TGTGCCAGCAGTTACTCTCGGCAGGGGCGCGAAAAACTGTTTTTT
-	TRBV30	-	TRBJ1-3	CALTGKAGNTIYF	TGTGCCTTGACGGGGAAAGCTGGAAACACCATATATTTT
TRBD2	TRBV9	-	TRBJ2-7	CASSASSGPSYEQYF	TGTGCCAGCAGCGCATCTAGCGGGCCGTCCTACGAGCAGTACTTC
-	TRBV5-1	-	TRBJ2-1	CASSFRGVDNEQFF	TGCGCCAGCAGCTTTCGGGGTGTCGACAATGAGCAGTTCTTC
-	TRBV7-9	-	TRBJ2-2	CASSFPVTSTTGELFF	TGTGCCAGCAGCTTCCCAGTGACTAGTACGACCGGGGAGCTGTTTTTT
-	TRBV4-1	-	TRBJ2-6	CASSQEIGGANVLTF	TGCGCCAGCAGCCAAGAGATCGGGGGGGCCAACGTCCTGACTTTC
-	TRBV4-3	-	TRBJ2-7	CASSQATHGGSIGYEQYF	TGCGCCAGCAGCCAAGCCACACATGGGGGGAGTATAGGGTACGAGCAGTACTTC
TRBD1	TRBV30	once	TRBJ1-1	CAWSEQGILSEAFF	TGTGCCTGGAGTGAACAGGGGATTTTGTCTGAAGCTTTCTTT
TRBD1	TRBV7-2	-	TRBJ2-7	CASGPGQGSYEQYF	TGTGCCAGCGGTCCGGGACAGGGGTCCTACGAGCAGTACTTC
-	TRBV5-6	-	TRBJ2-1	CASSLVGGYSYNEQFF	TGTGCCAGCAGCTTGGTTGGCGGGTACTCCTACAATGAGCAGTTCTTC
TRBD1	TRBV2	-	TRBJ2-3	CASIFRGLTDTQYF	TGTGCCAGCATTTTCAGGGGGCTGACAGATACGCAGTATTTT
-	TRBV5-1	-	TRBJ1-4	CASSFISSSGGEKLFF	TGCGCCAGCAGCTTTATTTCTTCCTCCGGTGGTGAAAAACTGTTTTTT
-	TRBV19	-	TRBJ2-2	CASTRGGSTGELFF	TGTGCCAGTACTCGCGGGGGCTCCACCGGGGAGCTGTTTTTT
TRBD2	TRBV5-1	-	TRBJ2-1	CASSLLIAGGPSVEQFF	TGCGCCAGCAGCTTGCTTATAGCGGGAGGGCCGTCAGTTGAGCAGTTCTTC